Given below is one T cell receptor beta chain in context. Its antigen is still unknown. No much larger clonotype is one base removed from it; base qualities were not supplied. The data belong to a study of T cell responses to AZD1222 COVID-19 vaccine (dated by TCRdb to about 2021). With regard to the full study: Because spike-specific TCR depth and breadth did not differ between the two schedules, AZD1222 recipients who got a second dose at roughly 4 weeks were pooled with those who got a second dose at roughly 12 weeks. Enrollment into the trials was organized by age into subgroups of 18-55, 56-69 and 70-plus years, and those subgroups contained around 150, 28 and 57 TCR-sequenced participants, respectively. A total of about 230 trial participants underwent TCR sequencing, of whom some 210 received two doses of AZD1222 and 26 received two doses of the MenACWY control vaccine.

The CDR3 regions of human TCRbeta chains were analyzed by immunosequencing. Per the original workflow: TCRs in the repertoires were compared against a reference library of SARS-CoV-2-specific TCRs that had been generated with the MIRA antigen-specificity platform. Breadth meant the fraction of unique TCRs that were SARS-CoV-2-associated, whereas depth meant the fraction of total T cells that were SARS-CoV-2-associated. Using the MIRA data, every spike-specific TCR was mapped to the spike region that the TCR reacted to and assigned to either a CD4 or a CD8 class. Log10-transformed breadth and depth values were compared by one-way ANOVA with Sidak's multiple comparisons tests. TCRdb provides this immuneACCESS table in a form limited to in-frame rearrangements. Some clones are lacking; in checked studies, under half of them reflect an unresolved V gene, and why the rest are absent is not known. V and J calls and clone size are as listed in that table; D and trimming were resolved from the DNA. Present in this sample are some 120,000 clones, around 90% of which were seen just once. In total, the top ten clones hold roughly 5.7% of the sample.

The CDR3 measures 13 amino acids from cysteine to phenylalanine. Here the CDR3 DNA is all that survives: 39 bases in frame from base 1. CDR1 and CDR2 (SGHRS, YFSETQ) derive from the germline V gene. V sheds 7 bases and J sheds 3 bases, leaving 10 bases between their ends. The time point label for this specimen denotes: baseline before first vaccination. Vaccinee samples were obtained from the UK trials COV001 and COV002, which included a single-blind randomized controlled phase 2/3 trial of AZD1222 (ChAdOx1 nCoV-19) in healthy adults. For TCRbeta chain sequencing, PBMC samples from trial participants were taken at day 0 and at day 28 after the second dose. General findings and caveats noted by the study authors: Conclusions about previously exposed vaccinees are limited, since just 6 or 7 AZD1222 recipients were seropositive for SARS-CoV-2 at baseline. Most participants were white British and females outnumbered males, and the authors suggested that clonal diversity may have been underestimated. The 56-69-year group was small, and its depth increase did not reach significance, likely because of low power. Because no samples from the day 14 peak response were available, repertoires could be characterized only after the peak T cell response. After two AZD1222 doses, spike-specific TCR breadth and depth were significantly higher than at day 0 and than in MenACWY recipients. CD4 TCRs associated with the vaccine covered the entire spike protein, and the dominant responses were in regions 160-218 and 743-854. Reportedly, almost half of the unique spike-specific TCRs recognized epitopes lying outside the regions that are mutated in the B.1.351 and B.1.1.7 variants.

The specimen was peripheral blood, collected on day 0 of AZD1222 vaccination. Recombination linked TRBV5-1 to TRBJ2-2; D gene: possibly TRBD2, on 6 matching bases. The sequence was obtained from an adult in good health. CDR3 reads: CASGPGDTGELFF. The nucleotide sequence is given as TGCGCCAGCGGCCCGGGGGACACCGGGGAGCTGTTTTTT.